This T cell receptor (beta chain) was profiled in a study of cytomegalovirus exposure and HLA in healthy donors. This clone was counted a few times. Some clones are missing from TCRdb's copy, which holds only in-frame ones; the method was immunoSEQ multiplex PCR. The sample records 150,000 to 200,000 clones, approximately 82% being singletons. Germline CDR1 is SGHAT and CDR2 is FQNNGV. This CDR3 comprises 13 residues. V lost 0 bases and J lost 6, with 6 bases in between. This chain uses TRBV11-2 with TRBJ2-1; TRBD2 is a possible D gene (5 bases). The clonotype originates from a woman aged 25 to 45 in good health and CMV-seropositive. Sample: PBMCs. CDR3 DNA: TGTGCCAGCAGCTTAGATCGGGGCAATGAGCAGTTCTTC. Translated, it gives CASSLDRGNEQFF.